This T cell receptor (beta chain) appears in the sequencing data of a study of radiotherapy plus CTLA-4 blockade in lung cancer. Turning to the study itself: Among enrolled patients, approximately 18% responded and approximately 33% achieved disease control. General study results and limits: Among reported predictors of response, early blood T cell clone dynamics with interferon-beta performed best. Blood-borne expansion of tumor-derived TCR clones followed radiotherapy plus ipilimumab.

Those patients who had chemo-refractory metastatic non-small-cell lung cancer were given focal radiation along with CTLA-4 blockade through ipilimumab. TCRdb's table, derived via immunoSEQ multiplex PCR, lists solely in-frame clones and lacks some. The sample holds tens of thousands of clones; 60% to 80% are singletons and the top ten take approximately 4%. Germline assignment: CDR1 LGHNA and CDR2 YSLEER. The CDR3 has 15 amino acids. The ends were cut back, 1 base at V and 1 base at J, with 10 bases in the middle. In this sample, this clone turned up once. Antigen: not known. V and J are TRBV4-3 and TRBJ1-2; maybe TRBD1 (5 bases). The sequencing here drew on peripheral blood, taken from a patient treated with radiotherapy plus ipilimumab. The receptor comes from a human donor with non-small cell lung cancer who had a complete response to radiotherapy plus ipilimumab. In DNA form, the CDR3 reads TGCGCCAGCAGCCAAGGGGGGAGACTTAACTATGGCTACACCTTC. Translating it yields CASSQGGRLNYGYTF.